These 18 T cell receptor beta chains came from one sample sequenced in a study of blood T cell repertoires in COVID-19. Repertoires were generated with immunoSEQ multiplex PCR, while TCRdb's copy carries only in-frame clones and drops some. The sample shows 180,000 or so clones, more than 75% of them seen only once. Material: peripheral blood. Source of these receptors: an elderly woman with acute or convalescent COVID-19.

The chain recombines TRBV5-1 with TRBJ1-1; D might be TRBD1 (6 bases). This CDR3 is built from 17 residues. V lost 1 base to trimming and J lost 1 base, with 17 bases between them. Germline lookup yields CDR1 SGHRS and CDR2 YFSETQ. This chain's CDR3 is CASSLPGHLSKNTEAFF. CDR3 bases: TGCGCCAGCAGCTTGCCGGGACACCTATCAAAGAACACTGAAGCTTTCTTT. Using reference TRBV5-1 and TRBJ1-1 for the parts outside the CDR3, the full variable domain is KAGVTQTPRYLIKTRGQQVTLSCSPISGHRSVSWYQQTPGQGLQFLFEYFSETQRNKGNFPGRFSGRQFSNSRSEMNVSTLELGDSALYLCASSLPGHLSKNTEAFFGQGTRLTVV.

The V call is TRBV7-3, the J call TRBJ2-3; 8 positions agree with TRBD1. The germline V gene encodes CDR1 SGHTA and CDR2 FQGTGA. V lost 6 bases and J lost 1; bases outside the gene matches: 9. This CDR3 region has 16 residues. CDR3 sequence (DNA): TGTGCCAGCAGTTATATCAGGGGGCAAGGCACAGATACGCAGTATTTT. As protein: CASSYIRGQGTDTQYF. Full variable domain (outside the CDR3, taken from reference TRBV7-3 and TRBJ2-3): GAGVSQTPSNKVTEKGKYVELRCDPISGHTALYWYRQSLGQGPEFLIYFQGTGAADDSGLPNDRFFAVRPEGSVSTLKIQRTERGDSAVYLCASSYIRGQGTDTQYFGPGTRLTVL.

This clone was found once. V usage is TRBV3-1 (or the pseudogene TRBV3-2) and J usage is TRBJ1-5, with TRBD1 matching 9 bases. Looked up from germline, CDR1 is LGHDT and CDR2 is YNNKEL (reference sequence). This CDR3 is 19 amino acids long. The V gene end was trimmed by 0 bases and the J gene end by 5 bases; junction bases not matched to a gene: 14. The chain's CDR3 is CASSQDSGQGRGPDQPQHF. CDR3 nucleotide sequence: TGTGCCAGCAGCCAAGATTCGGGACAGGGTAGGGGGCCGGATCAGCCCCAGCATTTT.

The gene calls are TRBV27 and TRBJ2-3; 13 nucleotides align to TRBD2. Germline CDR1 MNHEY, CDR2 SMNVEV (reference sequence). CDR3 size: 17 residues. J gave up 2 bases and V 6 bases, and 8 bases lay outside the gene matches. The CDR3 DNA reads as TGTGCCAGCAGGCTTAAGGGACTAGCGGGACTCACAGATACGCAGTATTTT. Amino acid sequence: CASRLKGLAGLTDTQYF.

This chain uses TRBV6-5 with TRBJ1-5; D perhaps matches TRBD1 (6 bases). The germline CDR1 and CDR2 sequences are MNHEY and SVGAGI. Trimming took 6 bases from V and 0 from J, leaving 12 bases between them. The CDR3 covers 15 residues. As DNA, the CDR3 is TGTGCCAGCAGCTTAGGACAGCATAGCAATCAGCCCCAGCATTTT. Protein sequence: CASSLGQHSNQPQHF.

The chain joins TRBV18 to TRBJ2-6, with TRBD1 as a possible D gene (5 bases). V was trimmed by 8 bases and J by 4 bases, leaving 18 bases between them. The germline V gene has CDR1 KGHSH and CDR2 LQKENI. The CDR3 is 16 residues long. The DNA of the CDR3 is TGTGCCAGCCCTCGGGCCCAGGGTCCCGGGGCCAACGTCCTGACTTTC. This gives the protein CASPRAQGPGANVLTF.

J is TRBJ1-2 and V is TRBV4-3; 9 bases are shared with TRBD1. The germline V gene encodes CDR1 LGHNA and CDR2 YSLEER. The CDR3 consists of 17 residues. With 4 bases clipped from V and 4 bases from J, the junction kept 13 bases outside the gene matches. Here the CDR3 reads CASSPRDREGYAYGYTF. CDR3 sequence (DNA): TGCGCCAGCAGCCCCCGGGACAGGGAGGGTTATGCCTATGGCTACACCTTC.

J is TRBJ2-3 and V is TRBV2; D possibly corresponds to TRBD2 (6 bases). Germline V gene sequence: CDR1 SNHLY, CDR2 FYNNEI. The CDR3 has 15 amino acids. Trimming pared 0 bases from V and 4 bases from J, leaving 11 bases between. Written as DNA, the CDR3 is TGTGCCAGCAGTGAAGCGGCGGGGTATGCAGATACGCAGTATTTT. It translates to CASSEAAGYADTQYF.

This clone showed up just once. This chain uses TRBV7-9 with TRBJ2-1; 12 bases are a match to TRBD2. Per the germline V gene, CDR1 is SEHNR and CDR2 is FQNEAQ (reference sequence). This CDR3 comprises 16 residues. V gave up 5 bases and J gave up 5 bases; unmatched junction bases: 7. CDR3 residues: CASSPGLAGQDNEQFF. The CDR3 coding sequence is TGTGCCAGCAGCCCGGGACTAGCGGGCCAAGACAATGAGCAGTTCTTC.

This chain joins TRBV19 and TRBJ1-2; D is undetermined. The germline CDR1 and CDR2 sequences are LNHDA and SQIVND (reference sequence). The CDR3 runs 15 residues. V shed 5 bases and J shed 0 bases, with 13 bases lying between them. The DNA of the CDR3 is TGTGCCAGTAGTGTTTTAATTGGCACTAACTATGGCTACACCTTC. Translating it yields CASSVLIGTNYGYTF. Based on the CDR3 plus reference TRBV19 and TRBJ1-2, the full variable domain is DGGITQSPKYLFRKEGQNVTLSCEQNLNHDAMYWYRQDPGQGLRLIYYSQIVNDFQKGDIAEGYSVSREKKESFPLTVTSAQKNPTAFYLCASSVLIGTNYGYTFGSGTRLTVV.

The chain has TRBV11-2 and TRBJ2-1, with 8 nucleotides matching TRBD1. Germline V gene lookup returns CDR1 SGHAT and CDR2 FQNNGV. This CDR3 is 13 amino acids long. The V and J ends lost 3 bases and 6 bases, in that order; junction bases with no gene match: 1. CDR3 amino acids: CASSLDRVNEQFF. CDR3 sequence (DNA): TGTGCCAGCAGCTTGGACAGGGTCAATGAGCAGTTCTTC. Supplemented by reference TRBV11-2 and TRBJ2-1, the full variable domain reads EAGVAQSPRYKIIEKRQSVAFWCNPISGHATLYWYQQILGQGPKLLIQFQNNGVVDDSQLPKDRFSAERLKGVDSTLKIQPAKLEDSAVYLCASSLDRVNEQFFGPGTRLTVL.

The rearrangement links TRBV7-2 to TRBJ1-5; D call uncertain. The V end lost 2 bases, the J end lost 7 bases, and 9 bases lay between the germline ends. CDR3 length: 13 amino acids. Germline CDR1 SGHTA, CDR2 FQGNSA. The CDR3 loop is CASSLSLSQPQHF. Written as DNA, the CDR3 is TGTGCCAGCAGCTTATCCCTTAGCCAGCCCCAGCATTTT. The full variable domain, rest sourced from reference TRBV7-2 and TRBJ1-5, is GAGVSQSPSNKVTEKGKDVELRCDPISGHTALYWYRQSLGQGLEFLIYFQGNSAPDKSGLPSDRFSAERTGGSVSTLTIQRTQQEDSAVYLCASSLSLSQPQHFGDGTRLSIL.

The chain uses TRBV6-6 and TRBJ2-7; 7 nucleotides agree with TRBD1. V shed 6 bases, J shed 8 bases, and the junction held 10 bases outside the gene matches. Germline V lookup: CDR1 MNHNY, CDR2 SVGAGI (reference sequence). This CDR3 has 13 amino acids. CDR3 DNA sequence: TGTGCCAGCAGAGTAAGACAGGGATTCAAGCAGTACTTC. This translates into CASRVRQGFKQYF.

The chain links TRBV6-5 to TRBJ2-7, with D tentatively TRBD2 (6 bases). Trimming stripped 0 bases from V and 0 bases from J, with 12 bases between. Germline assignment: CDR1 MNHEY and CDR2 SVGAGI. This CDR3 has 16 residues. The CDR3 protein is CASSYSTGTGSYEQYF. DNA of the CDR3: TGTGCCAGCAGTTACTCGACCGGGACTGGCTCCTACGAGCAGTACTTC.

In DNA, the CDR3 is TGTGCCAGCAGCTCGAAACCAGGGGAAGGTTCCACTGAAGCTTTCTTT. It is translated as CASSSKPGEGSTEAFF. This chain uses TRBV5-6 with TRBJ1-1; tentatively, D is TRBD1 (6 bases). Trimming left V 3 bases short and J 4 bases short, with 19 bases between. The germline V gene has CDR1 SGHDT and CDR2 YYEEEE. This CDR3 region has 16 residues.

This clone came up a few times. This chain joins TRBV2 and TRBJ2-1; D is undetermined. Germline V gene data show CDR1 as SNHLY and CDR2 as FYNNEI. The CDR3 has 13 residues. V lost 2 bases and J 9 bases, leaving 11 bases between the germline ends. CDR3 DNA: TGTGCCAGCAGTGAACAATTTTACGGTGAGCAGTTCTTC. This gives the protein CASSEQFYGEQFF.

The chain carries TRBV2 and TRBJ2-7, with 10 nucleotides matching TRBD2. CDR3 length: 15 amino acids. The trim removed 6 bases at V and 2 bases at J, leaving 7 bases unmatched. Germline V gene lookup returns CDR1 SNHLY and CDR2 FYNNEI. The CDR3 bases are TGTGCCAGCAGGCTCCTAGCGGGAGTAGCCTACGAGCAGTACTTC. Translation gives CASRLLAGVAYEQYF. The variable domain in full, with the rest retrieved from reference TRBV2 and TRBJ2-7, is EPEVTQTPSHQVTQMGQEVILRCVPISNHLYFYWYRQILGQKVEFLVSFYNNEISEKSEIFDDQFSVERPDGSNFTLKIRSTKLEDSAMYFCASRLLAGVAYEQYFGPGTRLTVT.

This chain connects TRBV6-6 to TRBJ1-4, with 8 bases identical to TRBD1. Germline values: CDR1 MNHNY, CDR2 SVGAGI (reference sequence). The V segment lost 5 bases and the J segment 0 bases; nucleotides outside the gene matches: 2. There are 15 residues in the CDR3. CDR3 sequence (DNA): TGTGCCAGCAGTCAACAGGGGGCAACTAATGAAAAACTGTTTTTT. Translating it yields CASSQQGATNEKLFF.